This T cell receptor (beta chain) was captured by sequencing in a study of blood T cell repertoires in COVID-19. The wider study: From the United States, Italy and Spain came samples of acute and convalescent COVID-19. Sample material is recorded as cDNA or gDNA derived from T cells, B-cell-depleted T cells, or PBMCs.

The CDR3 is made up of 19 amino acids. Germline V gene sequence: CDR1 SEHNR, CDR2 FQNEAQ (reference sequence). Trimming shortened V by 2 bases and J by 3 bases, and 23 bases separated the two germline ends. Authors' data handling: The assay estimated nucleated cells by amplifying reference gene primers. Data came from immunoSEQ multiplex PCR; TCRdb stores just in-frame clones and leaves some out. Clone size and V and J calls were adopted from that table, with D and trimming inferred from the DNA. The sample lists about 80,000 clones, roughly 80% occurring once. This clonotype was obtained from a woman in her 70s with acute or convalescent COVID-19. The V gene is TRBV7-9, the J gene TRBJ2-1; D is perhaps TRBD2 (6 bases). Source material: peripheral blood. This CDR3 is CASSLSPRWGAGRYNEQFF. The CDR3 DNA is TGTGCCAGCAGCTTATCTCCAAGGTGGGGCGCGGGACGCTACAATGAGCAGTTCTTC. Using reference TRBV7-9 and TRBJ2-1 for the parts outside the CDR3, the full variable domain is DTGVSQNPRHKITKRGQNVTFRCDPISEHNRLYWYRQTLGQGPEFLTYFQNEAQLEKSRLLSDRFSAERPKGSFSTLEIQRTEQGDSAMYLCASSLSPRWGAGRYNEQFFGPGTRLTVL.